Described below is a single T cell receptor (beta chain) sequence and its context. Its antigen is unidentified. cDNA carried unique molecular identifiers, and a universal primer site was added by template switching. TCRdb reprocessed the 5' RACE reads with MiXCR, giving one entry per CDR3 protein. The data show a few hundred thousand distinct CDR3 sequences, approximately 8.3% seen once. This specimen belongs to a study of identical twins. Broader study findings: Out-of-frame beta sequences exhibited a weaker degree of excess twin sharing. Invariant T cells like MAIT and iNKT could partly confound the zero-insertion analyses. Abundant beta clonotypes from cord blood had fewer insertions, unlike memory repertoires, which showed none.

This sample was shared with a second study, whose subject was yellow fever vaccine responses in identical twins.

This receptor was obtained from a woman aged 18-29 years in good health. The specimen sequenced was CD8+ T cells sorted from blood.

CDR3 sequence (DNA): TGCGCCAGCAGCCAAGATTTGGCTCCTGAAGCTTTCTTT. It encodes CASSQDLAPEAFF. The chain uses TRBV4-3 and TRBJ1-1, with D unresolved. This CDR3 is 13 amino acids long. V was clipped by 0 bases and J by 6 bases, with 8 bases between them. From germline, CDR1 is LGHNA and CDR2 YSLEER.